The clone carrying this T cell receptor beta chain was detected ten times or more. The antigen is unknown. These data are taken from a study of CD8 T cells in ankylosing spondylitis. Study findings and constraints: Disease-linked clones had a CD8+ phenotype and relatively low frequency in peripheral blood. Several of the motif variants were reported before in synovial fluid and blood from reactive arthritis.

Germline loops: CDR1 MNHEY, CDR2 SMNVEV (reference sequence). This CDR3 spans 13 amino acids. The V and J ends lost 7 bases and 8 bases respectively, with 17 bases between them. In making TCR beta libraries, quantitative 5'-RACE with molecular barcodes was used. MiXCR was run by TCRdb on the 5' RACE reads, yielding one entry per CDR3 protein. The sample yields 250,000 to 300,000 distinct CDR3 sequences, about 20% seen once. The chain links TRBV27 to TRBJ1-2; D perhaps matches TRBD1 (6 bases). The source is a male donor with ankylosing spondylitis or in good health (not recorded which). The sequencing sample was made of blood, either unsorted or a sorted T cell fraction (not recorded which). CDR3 sequence (DNA): TGTGCCAGCACATTTAGGGGGGCCTCCGGCTACACCTTC. This gives the protein CASTFRGASGYTF.